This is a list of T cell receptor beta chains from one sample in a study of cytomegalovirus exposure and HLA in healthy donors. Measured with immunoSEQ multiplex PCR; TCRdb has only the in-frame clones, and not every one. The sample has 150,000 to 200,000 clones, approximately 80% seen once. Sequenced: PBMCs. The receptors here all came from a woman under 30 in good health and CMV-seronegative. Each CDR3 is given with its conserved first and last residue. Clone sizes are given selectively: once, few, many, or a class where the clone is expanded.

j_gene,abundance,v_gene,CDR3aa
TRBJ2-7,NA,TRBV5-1,CASSLATLAGNSYEQYF
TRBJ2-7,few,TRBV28,CASSPPRTGREQYF
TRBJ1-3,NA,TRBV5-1,CASSLGSSGNTIYF
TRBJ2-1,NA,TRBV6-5,CATRDTTLNEQFF
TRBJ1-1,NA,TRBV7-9,CASSPWTGEVTEAFF
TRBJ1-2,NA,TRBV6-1,CASTHRGGYTF
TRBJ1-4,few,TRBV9,CASSPSPGTGTNEKLFF
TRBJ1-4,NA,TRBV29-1,CSGGTPGEKLFF
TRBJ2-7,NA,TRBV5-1,CASSLGTSGDSYEQYF
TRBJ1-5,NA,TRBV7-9,CASSLGGDQPQHF
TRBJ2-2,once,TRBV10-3,CAIRISGGAGGELFF
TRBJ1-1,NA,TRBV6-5,CASSFGQTEAFF
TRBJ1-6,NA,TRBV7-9,CASSSSRDRGSPLHF
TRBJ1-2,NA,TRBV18,CASSLRQGTGVDYGYTF
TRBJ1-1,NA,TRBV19,CASSVRNTEAFF
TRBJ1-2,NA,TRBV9,CASSGRGNGYTF
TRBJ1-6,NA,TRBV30,CAWSVHGPSPLHF
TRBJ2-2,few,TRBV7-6,CASRAGTGGYTGELFF
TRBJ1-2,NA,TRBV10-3,CAISGGDGYTF
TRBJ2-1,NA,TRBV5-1,CASSLLGTGWTSGANEQFF
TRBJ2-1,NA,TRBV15,CATSRAGSGVREQFF
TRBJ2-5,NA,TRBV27,CASSPLSTPKETQYF
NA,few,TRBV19,CASSPPWNYEQYF
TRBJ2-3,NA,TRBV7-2,CATTLQGVSTDTQYF
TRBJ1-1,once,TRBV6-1,CASSEVRQANTEAFF
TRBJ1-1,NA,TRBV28,CASGDLRVFAEAFF
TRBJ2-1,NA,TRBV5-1,CASSLGPASGGTEQFF
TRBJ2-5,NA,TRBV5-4,CASSSAGTGGFETQYF
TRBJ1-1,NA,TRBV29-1,CSVEDRNTEAFF
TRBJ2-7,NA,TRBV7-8,CASSSFAGGDYEQYF
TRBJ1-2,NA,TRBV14,CASSRIETGYGYTF
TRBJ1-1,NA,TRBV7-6,CASSLGGTGVNTEAFF
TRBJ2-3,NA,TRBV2,CAGGNSGGPGTQYF
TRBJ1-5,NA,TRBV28,CASSWGGNNQPQHF
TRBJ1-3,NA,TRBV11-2,CASSSLGVSSGNTIYF
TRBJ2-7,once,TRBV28,CATIPSGGKYEQYF
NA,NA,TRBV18,CASSPYSLSYEQYF
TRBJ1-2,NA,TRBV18,CASSPAGQGGGYTF
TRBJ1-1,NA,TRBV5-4,CASRDGTGEAFF
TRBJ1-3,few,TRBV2,CASSDRGSGNTIYF
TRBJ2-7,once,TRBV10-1,CASSELGTAYEQYF
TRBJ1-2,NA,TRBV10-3,CAISGTPMEGYTF
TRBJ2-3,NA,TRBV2,CASSPDRARTDTQYF
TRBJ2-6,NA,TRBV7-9,CSSSLNRVSGANVLTF
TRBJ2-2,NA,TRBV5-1,CASSSGYDTGELFF